These 19 T cell receptor beta chains share one sample of origin, sequenced in a study of OX40 agonist ivuxolimab in advanced cancers. The table came from immunoSEQ multiplex PCR; TCRdb's copy has only in-frame clones and leaves some out. The sample shows 36,000 or so clones, around 82% of them seen only once. The material was CD4+ or CD8+ T cells sorted from blood, obtained in a trial of the OX40 agonist ivuxolimab. These TCRs come from an adult with an advanced solid tumor such as melanoma, head and neck, liver or kidney cancer.

The V gene is TRBV7-9, the J gene TRBJ2-7; 14 bases fit TRBD2. The CDR3 sequence is 15 residues long. J gave up 5 bases and V 4 bases, and 4 bases lay outside the gene matches. Germline-derived CDR1 and CDR2 are SEHNR and FQNEAQ (reference sequence). The CDR3 protein is CASSSGLAGVDEQYF. For the CDR3, the DNA is TGTGCCAGCAGCTCGGGACTAGCGGGAGTCGACGAGCAGTACTTC.

CDR3 coding DNA: TGTGCCAGCAGTGGGCTAGCGGGAGGGACCCACGAGCAGTACTTC. Its translation: CASSGLAGGTHEQYF. The V gene is TRBV2, the J gene TRBJ2-7, with 12 bases matching TRBD2. With 4 bases clipped from V and 5 bases from J, the junction kept 6 bases outside the gene matches. Germline lookup yields CDR1 SNHLY and CDR2 FYNNEI. The CDR3 sequence is 15 residues long.

The rearrangement joins TRBV2 to TRBJ2-1; 7 positions match TRBD2. This CDR3 contains 13 residues. CDR1 is SNHLY and CDR2 is FYNNEI in the germline V gene. The CDR3: CQTRGVTYNEQFF. CDR3 DNA: TGTCAAACCCGGGGGGTAACCTACAATGAGCAGTTCTTC. The full variable domain, in which reference TRBV2 and TRBJ2-1 provide the parts outside the CDR3, is EPEVTQTPSHQVTQMGQEVILRCVPISNHLYFYWYRQILGQKVEFLVSFYNNEISEKSEIFDDQFSVERPDGSNFTLKIRSTKLEDSAMYFCQTRGVTYNEQFFGPGTRLTVL.

This chain links TRBV2 with TRBJ2-3, with 7 bases fitting TRBD1. The V gene's germline CDR1 is SNHLY and CDR2 FYNNEI. The CDR3 runs to 15 residues. Trimming at V came to 8 bases and at J to 2 bases, leaving 10 bases not matched to a gene. The CDR3 is CASGGQTGDTDTQYF. The CDR3 DNA sequence: TGTGCCAGCGGGGGACAGACAGGAGACACAGATACGCAGTATTTT.

This clone was counted a few times. The V call is TRBV7-2, the J call TRBJ1-2; D gene uncertain. Trimming pared 1 base from V and 3 bases from J, leaving 3 bases between. From germline, CDR1 is SGHTA and CDR2 FQGNSA. CDR3 length: 12 amino acids. Here the CDR3 DNA reads TGTGCCAGCAGCTTAGAATACTATGGCTACACCTTC. Translating it yields CASSLEYYGYTF. Together with reference TRBV7-2 and TRBJ1-2, the CDR3 gives the full variable domain: GAGVSQSPSNKVTEKGKDVELRCDPISGHTALYWYRQSLGQGLEFLIYFQGNSAPDKSGLPSDRFSAERTGGSVSTLTIQRTQQEDSAVYLCASSLEYYGYTFGSGTRLTVV.

This clone has a single count. The V call is TRBV5-8, the J call TRBJ2-7, with 10 bases fitting TRBD2. The CDR3 sequence is 15 residues long. Germline V lookup: CDR1 SGHTS, CDR2 YDEGEE. Unmatched junction bases numbered 3, after V lost 0 bases and J lost 3 bases. CDR3 in DNA: TGTGCCAGCAGCTTGGGTCCTAGCGGGGGCTACGAGCAGTACTTC. Amino acid sequence: CASSLGPSGGYEQYF.

The chain joins TRBV14 to TRBJ2-7, with a weak D call TRBD1 (5 bases). The CDR3 loop spans 15 amino acids. The V and J ends lost 0 bases and 7 bases respectively, with 16 bases between them. The V gene's germline CDR1 is SGHDN and CDR2 FVKESK. This CDR3 is CASSQEDTNYQEQYF. CDR3 nucleotides: TGTGCCAGCAGCCAAGAGGACACAAACTACCAGGAGCAGTACTTC.

For the CDR3, the DNA is TGTGCCAGCACCCCGGGGTGGGAGGAAGGGCGGGAGACCCAGTACTTC. The encoded protein is CASTPGWEEGRETQYF. V gene TRBV7-9 combines with J gene TRBJ2-5, with a tentative D call TRBD2 (6 bases). CDR1 is SEHNR, CDR2 FQNEAQ, per germline (reference sequence). The CDR3 extends over 16 amino acids. Trimming cost V 7 bases and J 5 bases, with 23 bases left between them. Full variable domain (remainder filled in from reference TRBV7-9 and TRBJ2-5): DTGVSQNPRHKITKRGQNVTFRCDPISEHNRLYWYRQTLGQGPEFLTYFQNEAQLEKSRLLSDRFSAERPKGSFSTLEIQRTEQGDSAMYLCASTPGWEEGRETQYFGPGTRLLVL.

The chain has TRBV7-9 and TRBJ1-5; no firm D call. The V and J ends lost 0 bases and 3 bases respectively, with 3 bases between them. CDR3 length: 13 amino acids. Germline CDR1 is SEHNR and CDR2 is FQNEAQ (reference sequence). This chain's CDR3 is CASSLAPNQPQHF. Here the CDR3 DNA reads TGTGCCAGCAGCTTAGCGCCCAATCAGCCCCAGCATTTT.

Remarks on this clone: A much larger clone differs by one base, so this may be a read error. CDR3 in DNA: TGTGCCAGCAGCTTACGGGACACCTACGAGCAGTACTTC. The encoded protein is CASSLRDTYEQYF. The chain links TRBV7-6 to TRBJ2-7; the D gene is possibly TRBD1 (6 bases). Germline-derived CDR1 and CDR2 are SGHVS and FNYEAQ. V dropped 2 bases and J dropped 2 bases, with 7 bases sitting between them. The CDR3 runs 13 residues.

The chain carries TRBV2 and TRBJ2-7; the D is unclear. The V end was cut by 5 bases, the J end by 6 bases, with 14 bases between. In germline, CDR1 is SNHLY, CDR2 FYNNEI. This CDR3 has 13 amino acids. The chain's CDR3 is CASSLSETSEQYF. For the CDR3, the DNA is TGTGCCAGCAGTCTATCCGAGACCTCCGAGCAGTACTTC.

V usage is TRBV5-1 and J usage is TRBJ1-1; tentatively, D is TRBD1 (5 bases). CDR1 SGHRS and CDR2 YFSETQ come from the germline V gene. V was cut by 6 bases and J by 2 bases, with 14 bases left in between. The CDR3 is made up of 14 amino acids. The CDR3 DNA reads TGCGCCAGCACCCTTTATCAGGGAAACACTGAAGCTTTCTTT. Translating gives CASTLYQGNTEAFF.

DNA for the CDR3: TGCGCCAGCACCCCAGAAGATGGGACTAGCGGAAACTCCTACGAGCAGTACTTC. Protein sequence: CASTPEDGTSGNSYEQYF. The chain links TRBV10-2 to TRBJ2-7; 11 bases map to TRBD2. Trimming at V came to 7 bases and at J to 0 bases, leaving 14 bases not matched to a gene. Germline V gene data show CDR1 as WSHSY and CDR2 as SAAADI. The CDR3 sequence is 18 residues long.

The chain links TRBV4-1 to TRBJ2-7; 7 positions agree with TRBD1. Germline lookup yields CDR1 MGHRA and CDR2 YSYEKL. The V segment lost 1 base and the J segment 6 bases; nucleotides outside the gene matches: 6. This CDR3 contains 14 residues. The CDR3 region is CASSQATGSSEQYF. CDR3 sequence (DNA): TGCGCCAGCAGCCAAGCGACAGGGTCTTCCGAGCAGTACTTC.

The CDR3 region is CASSLVIASAGELFF. As DNA, the CDR3 is TGTGCCAGCAGCTTAGTGATAGCGTCGGCCGGGGAGCTGTTTTTT. This chain joins TRBV7-9 and TRBJ2-2; D is possibly TRBD2 (5 bases). V was shortened by 1 base and J by 6 bases, with 12 bases between the two germline ends. Germline-derived CDR1 and CDR2 are SEHNR and FQNEAQ (reference sequence). The CDR3 covers 15 residues. The entire variable domain, with the rest obtained from reference TRBV7-9 and TRBJ2-2, is as follows: DTGVSQNPRHKITKRGQNVTFRCDPISEHNRLYWYRQTLGQGPEFLTYFQNEAQLEKSRLLSDRFSAERPKGSFSTLEIQRTEQGDSAMYLCASSLVIASAGELFFGEGSRLTVL.

The chain uses TRBV29-1 and TRBJ2-7; D is ambiguous. The CDR3 runs to 12 residues. Trimming pared 1 base from V and 4 bases from J, leaving 8 bases between. The germline V gene has CDR1 SQVTM and CDR2 ANQGSEA. CDR3 region: CSVEVSRYEQYF. The DNA of the CDR3 is TGCAGCGTTGAAGTCAGCCGTTACGAGCAGTACTTC.

This chain uses TRBV5-5 with TRBJ2-7, with D possibly being TRBD1 or TRBD2 (5 bases each). Deletions cut 3 bases from V and 3 bases from J, with 13 bases between. This CDR3 region has 14 residues. From germline, CDR1 is SGHKS and CDR2 YYEKEE (reference sequence). The CDR3, as DNA: TGTGCCAGCAGCTCATCCGGGGCCTACTACGAGCAGTACTTC. Its protein is CASSSSGAYYEQYF.

With regard to this clone: This sample also contains other DNA sequences that code for the same CDR3. V is TRBV27 and J is TRBJ1-5; 7 bases agree with TRBD1. Unmatched junction bases numbered 3, after V lost 1 base and J lost 6 bases. Germline V gives CDR1 MNHEY, CDR2 SMNVEV (reference sequence). CDR3 length equals 14 residues. In DNA, the CDR3 is TGTGCCAGCAGTTTATTCAGGGGGGGTCAGCCCCAGCATTTT. Encoded protein: CASSLFRGGQPQHF.

J is TRBJ2-3 and V is TRBV7-9, with TRBD1 matching 11 bases. The CDR3 totals 16 residues. Germline V lookup: CDR1 SEHNR, CDR2 FQNEAQ (reference sequence). The ends lost 1 base at V and 2 bases at J; junction bases unmatched: 2. CDR3 loop: CASSLGTGGLTDTQYF. The CDR3 DNA is TGTGCCAGCAGCTTAGGGACAGGGGGCCTCACAGATACGCAGTATTTT.